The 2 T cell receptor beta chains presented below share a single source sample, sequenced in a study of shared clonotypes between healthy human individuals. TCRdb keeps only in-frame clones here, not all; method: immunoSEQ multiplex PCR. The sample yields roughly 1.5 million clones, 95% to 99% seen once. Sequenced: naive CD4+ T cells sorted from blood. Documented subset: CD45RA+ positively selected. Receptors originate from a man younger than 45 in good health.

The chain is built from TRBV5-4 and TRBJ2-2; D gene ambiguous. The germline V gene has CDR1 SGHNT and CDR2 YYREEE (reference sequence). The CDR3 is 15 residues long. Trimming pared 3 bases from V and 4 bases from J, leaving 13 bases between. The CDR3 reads CASSSPVGSTGELFF. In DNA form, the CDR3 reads TGTGCCAGCAGCTCCCCCGTGGGCTCCACCGGGGAGCTGTTTTTT. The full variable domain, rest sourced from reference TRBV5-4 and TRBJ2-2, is ETGVTQSPTHLIKTRGQQVTLRCSSQSGHNTVSWYQQALGQGPQFIFQYYREEENGRGNFPPRFSGLQFPNYSSELNVNALELDDSALYLCASSSPVGSTGELFFGEGSRLTVL.

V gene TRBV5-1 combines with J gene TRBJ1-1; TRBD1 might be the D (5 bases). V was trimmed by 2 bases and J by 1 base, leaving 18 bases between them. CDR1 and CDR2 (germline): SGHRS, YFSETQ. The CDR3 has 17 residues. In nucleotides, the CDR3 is TGCGCCAGCAGCTTCTCGCCCCCCGGGCAGGGGAACACTGAAGCTTTCTTT. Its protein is CASSFSPPGQGNTEAFF.